This TCR beta chain was obtained from a study of T cell responses to AZD1222 COVID-19 vaccine (dated by TCRdb to the early 2020s). Describing the broader study: AZD1222 recipients with second doses at about 4 weeks or about 12 weeks were pooled, because spike-specific TCR depth and breadth did not differ between schedules. A total of more than 230 trial participants underwent TCR sequencing, of whom some 210 received two doses of AZD1222 and some 26 received two doses of the MenACWY control vaccine. Trial participants were enrolled by age into subgroups of 18-55, 56-69 and 70-plus years, and around 150, 29 and 61 TCR-sequenced participants, respectively, were included in these subgroups.

The CDR3 regions of human TCRbeta chains were subjected to immunosequencing. On the authors' methods: TCRs in the repertoires were compared against a reference library of SARS-CoV-2-specific TCRs that had been generated with the MIRA antigen-specificity platform. Breadth was defined as the fraction of unique TCRs that were SARS-CoV-2-associated, and depth was defined as the fraction of total T cells that were SARS-CoV-2-associated. Using the MIRA data, each spike-specific TCR was assigned both to the spike region to which the TCR was reactive and to a CD4 or CD8 class. Log10-transformed breadth and depth values were compared by one-way ANOVA with Sidak's multiple comparisons tests. TCRdb took over this immuneACCESS table, retaining in-frame rearrangements with V and J assigned. Such tables are incomplete; in checked studies, under half of the missing clones stem from an unresolved V gene, and the remainder is unexplained. The DNA gave D and trimming, while V, J and clone size come from that table. A total of tens of thousands of clones appear in this sample, 88% of them only once. Less than 20% of the sample goes to the ten largest clones.

Worth noting for this clone: Its antigen is still unknown. The sample holds no much larger clone one base away, and base qualities are not on file.

Per the publication, the time point label means: baseline before first vaccination. Vaccinee samples were obtained from the UK trials COV001 and COV002, which included a single-blind randomized controlled phase 2/3 trial of AZD1222 (ChAdOx1 nCoV-19) in healthy adults. For TCRbeta chain sequencing, PBMC samples from trial participants were taken at day 0 and at day 28 after the second dose. Summary of the overall study and its limitations: Conclusions about previously exposed vaccinees are limited, since just five to seven AZD1222 recipients were seropositive for SARS-CoV-2 at baseline. Reportedly, close to half of the unique spike-specific TCRs recognized epitopes lying outside the regions that are mutated in the B.1.351 and B.1.1.7 variants. Vaccine-associated CD4 TCRs spanned the whole spike protein, with dominant responses in regions 160-218 and 743-854. After two AZD1222 doses, both the breadth and the depth of spike-specific TCRs were significantly higher than at day 0 and than in MenACWY recipients. The 56-69-year group was small, and its depth increase did not reach significance, likely because of low power. Participants were mostly white British, with more females than males. The authors suggested clonal diversity may have been underestimated. Because no day 14 peak-response samples were available, the repertoires could be characterized only after the peak T cell response.

Taken from the germline V gene, the CDR1 and CDR2 loops are MNHEY and SVGAGI. Trimming takes 2 bases off V and 2 bases off J; junction bases not matched to a gene: 6. From the cysteine through the phenylalanine, the CDR3 covers 16 amino acids. CDR3 DNA is the only sequence kept; it has 48 bases, read in frame from the first base. The receptor chain draws on TRBV6-5 and TRBJ2-1; TRBD1 lines up with 7 middle nucleotides. The TCR sequence derives from an adult in good health. Specimen: peripheral blood, collected on day 0 of AZD1222 vaccination. The CDR3 has the sequence CASSYTRGSTYNEQFF. The sequence in DNA is TGTGCCAGCAGTTACACCAGGGGGTCCACCTACAATGAGCAGTTCTTC.